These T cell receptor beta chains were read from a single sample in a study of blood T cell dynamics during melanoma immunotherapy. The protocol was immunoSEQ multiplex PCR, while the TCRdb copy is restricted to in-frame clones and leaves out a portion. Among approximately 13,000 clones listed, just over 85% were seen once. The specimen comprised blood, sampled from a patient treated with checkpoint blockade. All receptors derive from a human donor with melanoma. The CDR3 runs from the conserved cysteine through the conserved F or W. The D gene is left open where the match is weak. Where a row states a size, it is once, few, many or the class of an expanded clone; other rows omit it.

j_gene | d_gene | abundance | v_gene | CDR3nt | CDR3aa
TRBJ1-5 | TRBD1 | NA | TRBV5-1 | TGCGCCAGCGCCCCGACAGGGGGGGACAATCAGCCCCAGCATTTT | CASAPTGGDNQPQHF
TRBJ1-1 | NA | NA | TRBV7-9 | TGTGCCAGCAGCTTAGGTGGCGGGTTGAACACTGAAGCTTTCTTT | CASSLGGGLNTEAFF
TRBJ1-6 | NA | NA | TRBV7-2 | TGTGCCAGCAGCTTGCGCGGGGCTGGAGAGGGATCACCCCTCCACTTT | CASSLRGAGEGSPLHF
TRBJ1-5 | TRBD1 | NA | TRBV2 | TGTGCCAGCAAGGGGACAGGGGGCCATCAGCCCCAGCATTTT | CASKGTGGHQPQHF
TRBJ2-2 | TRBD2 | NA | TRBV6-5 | TGTGCCAGCAGTTACTCGGGACTAGTAGGTGGCGGGGAGCTGTTTTTT | CASSYSGLVGGGELFF
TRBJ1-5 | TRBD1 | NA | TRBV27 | TGTGCCAGCAGCCAGGGACAGGGCGGCGGGCAGCCCCAGCATTTT | CASSQGQGGGQPQHF
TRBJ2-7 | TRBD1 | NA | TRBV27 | TGTGCCAGCAAGCCCCAGGGGGACTACGAGCAGTACTTC | CASKPQGDYEQYF
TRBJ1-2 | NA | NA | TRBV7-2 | TGTGCCAGCAGCTTATATCCCCCCCGAGGGGACGATGGCTACACCTTC | CASSLYPPRGDDGYTF
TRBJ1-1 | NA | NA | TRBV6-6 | TGTGCCAGCAGCCAGACGACTGGCGGGAGGAACACTGAAGCTTTCTTT | CASSQTTGGRNTEAFF
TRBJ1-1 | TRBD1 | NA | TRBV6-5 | TGTGCCAGCAGTTACGAAGGACAGGATGGTGAAGCTTTCTTT | CASSYEGQDGEAFF
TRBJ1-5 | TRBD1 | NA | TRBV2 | TGTGCCAGCAGTGATACAGGGGAAGGCAATCAGCCCCAGCATTTT | CASSDTGEGNQPQHF
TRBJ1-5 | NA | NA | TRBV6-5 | TGTGCCAGCAGTCTGGGCCTCGACAATCAGCCCCAGCATTTT | CASSLGLDNQPQHF
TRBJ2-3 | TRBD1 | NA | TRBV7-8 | TGTGCCAGCAGCTTATCAGGGGGAACGCAGTATTTT | CASSLSGGTQYF
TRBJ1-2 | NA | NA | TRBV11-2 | TGTGCCAGCAGCCCGCCGGACTACTATGGCTACACCTTC | CASSPPDYYGYTF
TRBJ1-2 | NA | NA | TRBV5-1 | TGCGCCAGCAGCGCTGACAGCTATGGCTACACCTTC | CASSADSYGYTF
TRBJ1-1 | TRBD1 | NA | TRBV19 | TGTGCCAGTACCAGGACAGGAATGAACACTGAAGCTTTCTTT | CASTRTGMNTEAFF
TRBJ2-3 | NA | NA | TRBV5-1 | TGCGCCAGCAGCTTTTTCACTAGCACAGATACGCAGTATTTT | CASSFFTSTDTQYF
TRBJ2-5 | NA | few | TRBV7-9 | TGTGCCAGCAGCTTGATTCAGGGGTGGGGAGAGACCCAGTACTTC | CASSLIQGWGETQYF
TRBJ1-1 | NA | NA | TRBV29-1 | TGCAGCGTGTCACAGGGGAACACTGAAGCTTTCTTT | CSVSQGNTEAFF
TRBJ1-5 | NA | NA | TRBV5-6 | TGTGCCAGCAGCTCCTATGGAGGGGGTCTGATTCAGCCCCAGCATTTT | CASSSYGGGLIQPQHF
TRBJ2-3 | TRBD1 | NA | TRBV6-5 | TGTGCCAGCAGGACGGGACAGGGCACAGATACGCAGTATTTT | CASRTGQGTDTQYF
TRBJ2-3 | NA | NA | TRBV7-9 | TGTGCCAGCAGCTTAGGGGGGAGGACCGGCACAGATACGCAGTATTTT | CASSLGGRTGTDTQYF
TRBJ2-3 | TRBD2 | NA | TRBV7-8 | TGTGCCAGCAGCTTAGGTAGCGGGAGCCCCACAGATACGCAGTATTTT | CASSLGSGSPTDTQYF
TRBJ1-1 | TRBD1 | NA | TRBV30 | TGTGCCTGGACTCGGGACAGGGGGAACACTGAAGCTTTCTTT | CAWTRDRGNTEAFF
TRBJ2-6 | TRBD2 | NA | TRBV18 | TGTGCCAGCTCACCGGGAGGGGCTGGGGCCAACGTCCTGACTTTC | CASSPGGAGANVLTF
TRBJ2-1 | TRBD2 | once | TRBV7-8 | TGTGCCAGCAGCCCGACACGCGGAGCGGGGGGCGATGAGCAGTTCTTC | CASSPTRGAGGDEQFF
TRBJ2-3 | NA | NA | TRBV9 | TGTGCCAGCAGCGTAGGGGCAGGCCCAGATACGCAGTATTTT | CASSVGAGPDTQYF
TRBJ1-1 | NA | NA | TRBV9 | TGTGCCAGCAGCGTAGGAGGAGGGGAAGCTTTCTTT | CASSVGGGEAFF
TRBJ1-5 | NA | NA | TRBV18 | TGTGCCAGCTGTCCTGACGGGGGGTATCAGCCCCAGCATTTT | CASCPDGGYQPQHF
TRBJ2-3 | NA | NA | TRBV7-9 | TGTGCCAGCAGCTACACAGATACGCAGTATTTT | CASSYTDTQYF
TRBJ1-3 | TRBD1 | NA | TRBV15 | TGTGCCACCAGCCTCCGGACAGGAGGAAACACCATATATTTT | CATSLRTGGNTIYF
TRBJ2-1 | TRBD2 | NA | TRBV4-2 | TGTGCCAGCAGCCAAGCTAGCGGGGGGGCGTCGCATGAGCAGTTCTTC | CASSQASGGASHEQFF
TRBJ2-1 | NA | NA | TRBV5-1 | TGCGCCAGCAGCTTGGGTCCGGGCTCCAATGAGCAGTTCTTC | CASSLGPGSNEQFF
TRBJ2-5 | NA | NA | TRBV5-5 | TGTGCCAGCAGCAATACCCCCCGTGAGACCCAGTACTTC | CASSNTPRETQYF
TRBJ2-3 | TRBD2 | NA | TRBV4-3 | TGCGCCAGCAGCCAAGTTCCTAGCGGGGGGACAGATACGCAGTATTTT | CASSQVPSGGTDTQYF
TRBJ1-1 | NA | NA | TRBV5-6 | TGTGCCAGCAACCTGGGACAAGTGAACACTGAAGCTTTCTTT | CASNLGQVNTEAFF
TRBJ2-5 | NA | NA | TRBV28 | TGTGCCAGCAGTTTTAAGGGGAGTGGCTTGGACTTC | CASSFKGSGLDF